This T cell receptor (beta chain) originates from a study of regulatory T cells in long-lasting Graves disease. Study-level background: Antithyroid drug exposure in newly diagnosed Graves' patients had lasted under 3 months.

iRepertoire HTBI primers and Arm-PCR of CDR3 regions built TCR beta libraries. MiXCR, run by TCRdb on the multiplex PCR reads, gives a single entry per CDR3 protein. The sample consists of 500,000 to 700,000 distinct CDR3 sequences, roughly 15% of them appearing once. Trimming pared 2 bases from V and 6 bases from J, leaving 12 bases between. CDR3 length: 13 residues. Germline loops: CDR1 SQVTM, CDR2 ANQGSEA. Time point defined: newly diagnosed GD, antithyroid drugs for less than 3 months. Following extraction of RNA from PBMCs, that RNA was used to make the TCR library. This clonotype appeared many times. The same sample was also studied in work on T cells in Graves' hyperthyroidism and ophthalmopathy.

This clonotype originated in a woman in her twenties or thirties with Graves disease. The sample was peripheral blood mononuclear cells (PBMCs), taken at new diagnosis, from a patient treated with antithyroid drugs. The J gene is TRBJ2-3, the V gene TRBV29-1; D uncertain. CDR3 sequence (DNA): TGCAGCGTTGAATGGCCCCCTTCGGATACGCAGTATTTT. Translating gives CSVEWPPSDTQYF.